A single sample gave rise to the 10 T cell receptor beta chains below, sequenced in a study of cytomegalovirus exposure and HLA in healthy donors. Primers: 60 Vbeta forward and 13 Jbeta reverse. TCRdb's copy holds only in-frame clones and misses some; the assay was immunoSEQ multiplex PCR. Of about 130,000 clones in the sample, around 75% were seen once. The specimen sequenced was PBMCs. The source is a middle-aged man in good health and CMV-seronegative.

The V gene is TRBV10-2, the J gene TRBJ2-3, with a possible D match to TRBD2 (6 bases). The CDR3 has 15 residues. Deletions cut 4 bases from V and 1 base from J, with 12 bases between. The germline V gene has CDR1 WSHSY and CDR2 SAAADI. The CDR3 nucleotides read TGCGCCAGCAGTGCCGCGACTAGACGCACAGATACGCAGTATTTT. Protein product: CASSAATRRTDTQYF.

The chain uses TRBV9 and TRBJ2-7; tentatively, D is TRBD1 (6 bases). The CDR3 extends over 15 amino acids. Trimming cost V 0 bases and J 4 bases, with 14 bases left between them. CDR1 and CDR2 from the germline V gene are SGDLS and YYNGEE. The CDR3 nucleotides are TGTGCCAGCAGCGTAGCTCTAGGGGGTTTTTACGAGCAGTACTTC. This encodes CASSVALGGFYEQYF.

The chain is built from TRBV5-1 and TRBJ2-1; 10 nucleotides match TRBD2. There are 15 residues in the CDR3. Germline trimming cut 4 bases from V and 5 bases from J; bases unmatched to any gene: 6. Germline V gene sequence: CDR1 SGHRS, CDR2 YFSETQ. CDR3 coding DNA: TGCGCCAGCAGCCCATTAGCGGGAGGTAACAATGAGCAGTTCTTC. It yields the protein CASSPLAGGNNEQFF.

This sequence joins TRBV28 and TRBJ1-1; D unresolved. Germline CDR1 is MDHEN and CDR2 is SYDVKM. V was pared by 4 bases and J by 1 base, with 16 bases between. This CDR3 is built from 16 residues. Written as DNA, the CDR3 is TGTGCCAGCAGTTCTACGGCCCGATCAGGGAACACTGAAGCTTTCTTT. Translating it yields CASSSTARSGNTEAFF.

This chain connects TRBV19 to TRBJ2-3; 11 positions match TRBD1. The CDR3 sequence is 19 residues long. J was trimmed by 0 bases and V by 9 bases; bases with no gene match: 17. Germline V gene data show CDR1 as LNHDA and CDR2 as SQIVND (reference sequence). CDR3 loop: CASRGGPGQGDSSTDTQYF. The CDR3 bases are TGTGCCAGCCGCGGGGGTCCGGGACAGGGGGACTCTAGCACAGATACGCAGTATTTT.

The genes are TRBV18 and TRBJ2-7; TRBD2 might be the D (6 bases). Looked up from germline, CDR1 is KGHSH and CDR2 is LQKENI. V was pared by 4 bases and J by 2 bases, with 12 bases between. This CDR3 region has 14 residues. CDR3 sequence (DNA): TGTGCCAGCTCACTGTCTAGCGAGACCTACGAGCAGTACTTC. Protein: CASSLSSETYEQYF. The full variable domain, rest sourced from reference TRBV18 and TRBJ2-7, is NAGVMQNPRHLVRRRGQEARLRCSPMKGHSHVYWYRQLPEEGLKFMVYLQKENIIDESGMPKERFSAEFPKEGPSILRIQQVVRGDSAAYFCASSLSSETYEQYFGPGTRLTVT.

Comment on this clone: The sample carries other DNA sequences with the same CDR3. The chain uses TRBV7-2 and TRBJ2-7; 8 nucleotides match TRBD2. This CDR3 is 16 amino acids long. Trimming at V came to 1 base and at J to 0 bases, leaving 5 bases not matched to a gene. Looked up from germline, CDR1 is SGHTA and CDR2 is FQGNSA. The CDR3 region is CASSLVAGGPSYEQYF. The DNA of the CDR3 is TGTGCCAGCAGCTTAGTTGCGGGGGGCCCCTCCTACGAGCAGTACTTC. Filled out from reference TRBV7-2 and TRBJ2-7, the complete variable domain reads GAGVSQSPSNKVTEKGKDVELRCDPISGHTALYWYRQSLGQGLEFLIYFQGNSAPDKSGLPSDRFSAERTGGSVSTLTIQRTQQEDSAVYLCASSLVAGGPSYEQYFGPGTRLTVT.

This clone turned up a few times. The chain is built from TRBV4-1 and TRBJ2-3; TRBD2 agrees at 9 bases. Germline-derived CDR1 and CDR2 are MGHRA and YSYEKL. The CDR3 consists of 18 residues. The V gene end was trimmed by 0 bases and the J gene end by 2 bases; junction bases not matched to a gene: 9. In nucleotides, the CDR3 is TGCGCCAGCAGCCAAGAACTCCCGCTAGCGGGGAACACAGATACGCAGTATTTT. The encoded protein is CASSQELPLAGNTDTQYF.

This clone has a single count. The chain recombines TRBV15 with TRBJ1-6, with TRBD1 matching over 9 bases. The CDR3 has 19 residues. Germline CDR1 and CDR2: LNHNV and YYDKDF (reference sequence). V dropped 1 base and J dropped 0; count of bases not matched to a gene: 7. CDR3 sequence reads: CATSRVSGQGSSYNSPLHF. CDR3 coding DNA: TGTGCCACCAGCAGAGTTAGCGGACAGGGGAGCTCCTATAATTCACCCCTCCACTTT.

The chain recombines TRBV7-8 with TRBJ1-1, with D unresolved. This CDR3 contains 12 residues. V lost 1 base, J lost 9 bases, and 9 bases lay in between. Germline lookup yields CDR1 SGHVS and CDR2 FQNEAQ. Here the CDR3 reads CASSLDGGKAFF. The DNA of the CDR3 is TGTGCCAGCAGCTTAGACGGAGGGAAAGCTTTCTTT.